The clone carrying this T cell receptor (beta chain) was counted only a few times. The antigen is undetermined. In TCRdb, the reads were re-called with MiXCR into one record per CDR3 protein. The table lists approximately 9,000 distinct CDR3 sequences, about a fifth of them singletons. This sample is part of a study of liver allograft versus peripheral blood T cells. Study-wide context: Comparing T cell receptor repertoires in transplanted livers with those in recipients' peripheral blood was part of the design. Study-level findings and limits: A difference was reportedly observed between T cell receptor repertoires inside liver allografts and those in peripheral blood.

V shed 4 bases and J 8 bases; nucleotides not matched to a gene: 12. CDR1 is SGHKS, CDR2 YYEKEE, per germline (reference sequence). The CDR3 loop spans 16 amino acids. This chain joins TRBV5-5 and TRBJ1-4, with 9 bases identical to TRBD1. The clonotype was recovered from a human patient who had a liver transplant. The graft donor may be the source of some T cells. The CDR3 loop is CASSQTAGTGSEKLFF. The CDR3, as DNA: TGTGCCAGCAGCCAAACCGCCGGGACAGGGAGCGAAAAACTGTTTTTT. Variable domain in full (rest from reference TRBV5-5 and TRBJ1-4): DAGVTQSPTHLIKTRGQQVTLRCSPISGHKSVSWYQQVLGQGPQFIFQYYEKEERGRGNFPDRFSARQFPNYSSELNVNALLLGDSALYLCASSQTAGTGSEKLFFGSGTQLSVL.